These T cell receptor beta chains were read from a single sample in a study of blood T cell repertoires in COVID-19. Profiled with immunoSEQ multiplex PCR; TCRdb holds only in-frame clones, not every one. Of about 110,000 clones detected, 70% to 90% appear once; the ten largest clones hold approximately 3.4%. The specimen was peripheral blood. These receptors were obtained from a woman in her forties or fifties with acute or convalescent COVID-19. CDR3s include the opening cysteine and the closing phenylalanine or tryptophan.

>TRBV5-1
CASSLTAGNTEAFF
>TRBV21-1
CASTTGGQGKYEQYF
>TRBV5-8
CASSLAGAGTDTQYF
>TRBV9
CASSRTDKSYEQYF
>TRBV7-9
CASSPGLAVTGTQYF
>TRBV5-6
CASSRTGGEEKLFF
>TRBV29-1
CSVDRGLTGELFF
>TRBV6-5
CASSTGGVNTEAFF
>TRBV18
CASSPSVLGVGYNEQFF
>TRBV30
CAWSELPGSSPLHF
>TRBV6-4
CASSTEYYNEQFF
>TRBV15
CATSRDTQISNQPQHF
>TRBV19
CASSIGRTGVNTGELFF
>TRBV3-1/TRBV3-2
CASSQAGMSETQYF
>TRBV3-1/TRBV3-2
CASSQRRAGETQYF
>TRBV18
CASSPPEGQGAWGYTF
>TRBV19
CASTGGRRADTQYF
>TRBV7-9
CASSPRWGDYEQYF
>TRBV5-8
CASSLGALAGGETQYF
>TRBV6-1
CASSDVLGGYEQYF
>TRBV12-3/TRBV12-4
CASTGNNNQPQHF
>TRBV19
CASRGDYSPLHF